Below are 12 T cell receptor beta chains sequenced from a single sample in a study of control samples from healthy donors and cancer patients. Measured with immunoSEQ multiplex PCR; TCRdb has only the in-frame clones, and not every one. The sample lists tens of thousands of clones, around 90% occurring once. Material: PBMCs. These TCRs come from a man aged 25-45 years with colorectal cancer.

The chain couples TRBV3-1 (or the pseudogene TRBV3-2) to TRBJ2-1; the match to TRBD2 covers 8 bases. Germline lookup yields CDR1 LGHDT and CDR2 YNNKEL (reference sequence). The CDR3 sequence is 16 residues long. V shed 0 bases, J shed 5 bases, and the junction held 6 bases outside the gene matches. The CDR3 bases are TGTGCCAGCAGCCAAGATCGGGGTAGCGGGGACAATGAGCAGTTCTTC. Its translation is CASSQDRGSGDNEQFF.

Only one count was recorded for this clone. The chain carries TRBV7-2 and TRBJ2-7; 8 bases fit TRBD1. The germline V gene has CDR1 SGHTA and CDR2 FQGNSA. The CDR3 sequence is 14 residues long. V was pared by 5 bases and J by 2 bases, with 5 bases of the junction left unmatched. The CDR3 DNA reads TGTGCCAGCAGCGCCACGGGACAGGCCTACGAGCAGTACTTC. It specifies CASSATGQAYEQYF.

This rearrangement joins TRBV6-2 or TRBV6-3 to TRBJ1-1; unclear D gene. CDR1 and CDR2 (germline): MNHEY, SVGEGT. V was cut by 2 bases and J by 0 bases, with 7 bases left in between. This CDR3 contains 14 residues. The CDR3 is CASSYRELNTEAFF. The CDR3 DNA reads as TGTGCCAGCAGTTACCGGGAGCTGAACACTGAAGCTTTCTTT.

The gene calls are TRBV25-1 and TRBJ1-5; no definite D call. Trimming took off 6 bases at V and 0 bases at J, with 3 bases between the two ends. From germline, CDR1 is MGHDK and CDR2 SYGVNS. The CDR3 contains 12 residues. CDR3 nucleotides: TGTGCCAGCAGCTATAGCAATCAGCCCCAGCATTTT. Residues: CASSYSNQPQHF. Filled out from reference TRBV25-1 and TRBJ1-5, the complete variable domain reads EADIYQTPRYLVIGTGKKITLECSQTMGHDKMYWYQQDPGMELHLIHYSYGVNSTEKGDLSSESTVSRIRTEHFPLTLESARPSHTSQYLCASSYSNQPQHFGDGTRLSIL.

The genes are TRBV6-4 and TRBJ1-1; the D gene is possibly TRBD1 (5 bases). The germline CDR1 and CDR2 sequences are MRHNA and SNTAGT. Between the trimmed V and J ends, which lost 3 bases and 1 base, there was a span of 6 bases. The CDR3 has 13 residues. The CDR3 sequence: CASSDTGNTEAFF. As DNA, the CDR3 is TGTGCCAGCAGTGATACAGGGAACACTGAAGCTTTCTTT.

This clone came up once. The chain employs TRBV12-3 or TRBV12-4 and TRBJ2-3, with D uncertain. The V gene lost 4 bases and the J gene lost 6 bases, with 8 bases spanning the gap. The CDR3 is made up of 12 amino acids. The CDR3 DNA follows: TGTGCCAGCAGTTCCTCTAGGGATACGCAGTATTTT. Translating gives CASSSSRDTQYF.

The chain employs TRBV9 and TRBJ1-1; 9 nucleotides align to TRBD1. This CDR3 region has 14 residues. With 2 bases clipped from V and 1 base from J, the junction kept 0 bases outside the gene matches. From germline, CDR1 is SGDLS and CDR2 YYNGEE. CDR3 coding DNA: TGTGCCAGCAGCGTGGGACAGGGGAACACTGAAGCTTTCTTT. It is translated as CASSVGQGNTEAFF.

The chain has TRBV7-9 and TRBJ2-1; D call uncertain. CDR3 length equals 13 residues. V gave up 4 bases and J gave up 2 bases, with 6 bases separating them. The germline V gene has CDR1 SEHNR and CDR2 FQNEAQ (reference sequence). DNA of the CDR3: TGTGCCAGCAGCTCATCCCCCTACAATGAGCAGTTCTTC. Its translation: CASSSSPYNEQFF.

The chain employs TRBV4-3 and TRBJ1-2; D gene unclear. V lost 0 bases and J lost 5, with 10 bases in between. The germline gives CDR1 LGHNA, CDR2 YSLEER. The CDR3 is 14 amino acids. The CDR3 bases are TGCGCCAGCAGCCAAGATCGTGCGGGGTATGGCTACACCTTC. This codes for CASSQDRAGYGYTF.

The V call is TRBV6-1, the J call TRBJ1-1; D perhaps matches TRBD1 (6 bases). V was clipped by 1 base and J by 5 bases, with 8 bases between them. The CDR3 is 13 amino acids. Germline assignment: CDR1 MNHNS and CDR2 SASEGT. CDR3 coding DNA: TGTGCCAGCAGTGAAGGGGGGGCTACTGAAGCTTTCTTT. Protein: CASSEGGATEAFF.

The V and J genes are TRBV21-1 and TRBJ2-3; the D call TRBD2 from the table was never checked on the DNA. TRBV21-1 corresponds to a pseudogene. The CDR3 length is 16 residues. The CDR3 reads CASSKKAEGTTDTQYF. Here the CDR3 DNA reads TGTGCCAGCAGCAAAAAGGCAGAGGGTACGACAGATACGCAGTATTTT.

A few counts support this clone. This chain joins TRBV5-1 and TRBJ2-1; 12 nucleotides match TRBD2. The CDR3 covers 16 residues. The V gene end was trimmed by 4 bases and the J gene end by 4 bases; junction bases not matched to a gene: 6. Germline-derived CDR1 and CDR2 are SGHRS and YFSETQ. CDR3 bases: TGCGCCAGCAGCATAACTAGCGGGGGGCTGTACAATGAGCAGTTCTTC. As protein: CASSITSGGLYNEQFF. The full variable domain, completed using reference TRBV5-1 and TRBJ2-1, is KAGVTQTPRYLIKTRGQQVTLSCSPISGHRSVSWYQQTPGQGLQFLFEYFSETQRNKGNFPGRFSGRQFSNSRSEMNVSTLELGDSALYLCASSITSGGLYNEQFFGPGTRLTVL.